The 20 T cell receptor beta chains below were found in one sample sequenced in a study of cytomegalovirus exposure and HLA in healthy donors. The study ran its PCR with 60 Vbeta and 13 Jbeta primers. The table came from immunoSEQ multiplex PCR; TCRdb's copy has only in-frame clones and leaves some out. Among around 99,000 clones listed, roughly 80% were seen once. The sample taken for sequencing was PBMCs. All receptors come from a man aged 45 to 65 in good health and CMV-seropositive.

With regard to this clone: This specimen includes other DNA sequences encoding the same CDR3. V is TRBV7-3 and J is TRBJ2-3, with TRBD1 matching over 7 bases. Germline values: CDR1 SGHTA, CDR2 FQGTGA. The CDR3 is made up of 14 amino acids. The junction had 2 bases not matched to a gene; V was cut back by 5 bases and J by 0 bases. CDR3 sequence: CASSLGQSTDTQYF. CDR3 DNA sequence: TGTGCCAGCAGCCTGGGACAGAGCACAGATACGCAGTATTTT.

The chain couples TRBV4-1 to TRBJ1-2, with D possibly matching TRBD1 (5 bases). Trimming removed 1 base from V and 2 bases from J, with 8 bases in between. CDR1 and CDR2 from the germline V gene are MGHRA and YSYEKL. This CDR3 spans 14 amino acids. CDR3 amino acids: CASSQVGGNYGYTF. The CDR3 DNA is TGCGCCAGCAGCCAAGTCGGGGGGAACTATGGCTACACCTTC.

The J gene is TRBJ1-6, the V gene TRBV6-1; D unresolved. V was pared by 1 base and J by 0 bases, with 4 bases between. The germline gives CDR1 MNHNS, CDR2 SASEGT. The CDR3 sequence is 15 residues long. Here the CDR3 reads CASSEGSSYNSPLHF. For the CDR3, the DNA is TGTGCCAGCAGTGAAGGGAGCTCCTATAATTCACCCCTCCACTTT.

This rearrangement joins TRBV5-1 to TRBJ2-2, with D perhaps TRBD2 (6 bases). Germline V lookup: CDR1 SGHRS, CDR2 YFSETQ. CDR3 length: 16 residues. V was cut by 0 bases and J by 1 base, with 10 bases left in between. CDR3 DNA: TGCGCCAGCAGCTTGGCCCCAGCGGGGAACACCGGGGAGCTGTTTTTT. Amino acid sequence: CASSLAPAGNTGELFF.

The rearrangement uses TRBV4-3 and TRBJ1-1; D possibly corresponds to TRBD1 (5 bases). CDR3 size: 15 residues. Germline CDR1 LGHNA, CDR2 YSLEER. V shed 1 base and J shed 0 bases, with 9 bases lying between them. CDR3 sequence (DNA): TGCGCCAGCAGCCAAGGGCGGGACTTGAACACTGAAGCTTTCTTT. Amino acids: CASSQGRDLNTEAFF.

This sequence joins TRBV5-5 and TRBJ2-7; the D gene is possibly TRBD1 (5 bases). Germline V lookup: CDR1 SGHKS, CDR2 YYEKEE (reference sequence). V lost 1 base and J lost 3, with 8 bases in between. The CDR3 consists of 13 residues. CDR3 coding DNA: TGTGCCAGCAGCTTGACAGGCTTCTACGAGCAGTACTTC. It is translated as CASSLTGFYEQYF.

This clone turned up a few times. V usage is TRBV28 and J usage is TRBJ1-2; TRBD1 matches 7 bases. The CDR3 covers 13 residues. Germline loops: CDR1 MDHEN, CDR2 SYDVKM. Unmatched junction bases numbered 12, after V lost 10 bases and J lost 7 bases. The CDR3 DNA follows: TGTGCCATCTCCACAGGGGTTTCTGGTGGCTACACCTTC. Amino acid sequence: CAISTGVSGGYTF.

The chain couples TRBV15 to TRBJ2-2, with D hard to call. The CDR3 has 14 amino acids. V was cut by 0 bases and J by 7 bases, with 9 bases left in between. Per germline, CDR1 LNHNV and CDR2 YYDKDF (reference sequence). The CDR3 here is CATSRDPSYGELFF. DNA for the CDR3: TGTGCCACCAGCAGAGACCCTTCCTACGGGGAGCTGTTTTTT.

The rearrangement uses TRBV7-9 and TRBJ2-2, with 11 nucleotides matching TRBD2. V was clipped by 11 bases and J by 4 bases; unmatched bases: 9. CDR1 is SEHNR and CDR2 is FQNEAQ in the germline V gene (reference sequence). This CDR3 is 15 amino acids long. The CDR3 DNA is TGTGCCCACCCCCCTCTAGCGGGGGGCACCGGGGAGCTGTTTTTT. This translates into CAHPPLAGGTGELFF.

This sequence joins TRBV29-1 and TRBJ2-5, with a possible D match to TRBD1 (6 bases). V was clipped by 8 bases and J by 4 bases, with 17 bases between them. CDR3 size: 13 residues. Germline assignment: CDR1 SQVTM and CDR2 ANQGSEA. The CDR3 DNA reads TGCAGCACCCTCCAGGGGATGGGAGAGACCCAGTACTTC. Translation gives CSTLQGMGETQYF.

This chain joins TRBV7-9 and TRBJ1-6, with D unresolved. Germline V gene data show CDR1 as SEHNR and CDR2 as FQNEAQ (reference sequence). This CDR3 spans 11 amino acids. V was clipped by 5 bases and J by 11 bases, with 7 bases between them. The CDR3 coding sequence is TGTGCCAGCAGCCCGCGGGCACCCCTCCACTTT. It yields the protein CASSPRAPLHF.

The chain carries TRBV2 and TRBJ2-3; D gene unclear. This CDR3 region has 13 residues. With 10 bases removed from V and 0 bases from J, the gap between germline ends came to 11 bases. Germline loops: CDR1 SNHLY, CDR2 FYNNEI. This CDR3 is CATTGVSTDTQYF. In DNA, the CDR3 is TGTGCCACCACCGGAGTTAGCACAGATACGCAGTATTTT.

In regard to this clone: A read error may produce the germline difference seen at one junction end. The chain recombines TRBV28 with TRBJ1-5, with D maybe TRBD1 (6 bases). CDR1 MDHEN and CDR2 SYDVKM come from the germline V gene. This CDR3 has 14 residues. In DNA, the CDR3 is TGTGCCAGCAGTTTGCACAGGGACAATCAGCCCCAGAATTTT. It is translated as CASSLHRDNQPQNF.

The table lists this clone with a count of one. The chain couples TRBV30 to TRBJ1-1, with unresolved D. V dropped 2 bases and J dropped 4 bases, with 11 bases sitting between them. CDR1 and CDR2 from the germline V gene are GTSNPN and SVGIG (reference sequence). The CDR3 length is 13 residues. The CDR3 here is CAWSIYSSTEAFF. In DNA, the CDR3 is TGTGCCTGGAGTATATACTCATCCACTGAAGCTTTCTTT.

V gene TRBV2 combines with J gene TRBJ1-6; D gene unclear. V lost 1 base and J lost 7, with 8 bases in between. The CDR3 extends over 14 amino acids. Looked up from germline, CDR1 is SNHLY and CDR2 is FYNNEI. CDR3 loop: CASSEGTSNSPLHF. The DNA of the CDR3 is TGTGCCAGCAGTGAAGGGACTTCAAATTCACCCCTCCACTTT.

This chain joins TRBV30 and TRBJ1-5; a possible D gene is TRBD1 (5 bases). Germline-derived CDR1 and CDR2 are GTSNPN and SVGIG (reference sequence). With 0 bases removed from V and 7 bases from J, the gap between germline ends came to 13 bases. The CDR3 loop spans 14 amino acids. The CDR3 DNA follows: TGTGCCTGGAGTGTTTGGGGGGTTCGGCAGCCCCAGCATTTT. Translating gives CAWSVWGVRQPQHF.

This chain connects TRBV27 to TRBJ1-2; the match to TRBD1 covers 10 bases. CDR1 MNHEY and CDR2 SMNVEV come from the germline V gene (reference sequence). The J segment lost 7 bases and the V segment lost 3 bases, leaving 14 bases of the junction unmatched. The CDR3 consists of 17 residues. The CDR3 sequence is CASSFLLTGTGASGYTF. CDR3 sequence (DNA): TGTGCCAGCAGTTTTCTTCTCACCGGGACAGGGGCTTCTGGCTACACCTTC.

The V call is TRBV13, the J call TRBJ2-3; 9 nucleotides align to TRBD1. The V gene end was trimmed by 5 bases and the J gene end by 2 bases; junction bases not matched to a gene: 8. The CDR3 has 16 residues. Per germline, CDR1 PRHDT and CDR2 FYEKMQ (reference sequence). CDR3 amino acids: CASSAGTGGHTDTQYF. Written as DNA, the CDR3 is TGTGCCAGCAGCGCCGGTACAGGGGGCCACACAGATACGCAGTATTTT.

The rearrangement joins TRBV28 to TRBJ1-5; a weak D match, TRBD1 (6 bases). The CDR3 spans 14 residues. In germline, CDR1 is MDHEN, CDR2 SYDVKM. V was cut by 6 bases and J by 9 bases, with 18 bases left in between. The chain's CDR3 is CASRPAGVPGPQHF. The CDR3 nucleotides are TGTGCCAGCAGGCCCGCAGGGGTCCCCGGGCCCCAGCATTTT.

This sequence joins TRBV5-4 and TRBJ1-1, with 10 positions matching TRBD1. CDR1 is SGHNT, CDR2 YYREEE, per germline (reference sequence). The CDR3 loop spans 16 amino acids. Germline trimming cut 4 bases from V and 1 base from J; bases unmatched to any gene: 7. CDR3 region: CASSLDRGLGNTEAFF. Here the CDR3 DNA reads TGTGCCAGCAGCCTGGACAGGGGGTTGGGGAACACTGAAGCTTTCTTT.